This T cell receptor beta chain is from a study of HIV-infected patients and healthy controls. The study, taken as a whole, reports: Compared with controls, mean Gini indices were significantly raised in HIV-infected repertoires, possibly indicating oligoclonality.

The junction had 7 bases not matched to a gene; V was cut back by 4 bases and J by 7 bases. Germline V gives CDR1 MGHRA, CDR2 YSYEKL. The CDR3 runs 16 residues. About 550 ng RNA was reverse transcribed with alpha and beta constant-region primers. Each of the alpha and beta chains got its own library through chain-specific third strand synthesis with indices. The cDNA received a 5' RACE adapter containing a random hexamer plus an SP2 sequencing primer site. TCRdb passed the 5' RACE reads through MiXCR, listing each CDR3 protein once. The profile shows about 18,000 distinct CDR3 sequences, approximately 9% of them singletons. Points on this clonotype: Its antigen is currently unknown.

Whole blood was used without fractionation, so all unsorted peripheral T cells were included. The source of this sequence is an adult in good health. Sample: blood. The V gene is TRBV4-1, the J gene TRBJ2-1; TRBD2 matches 13 bases. CDR3 DNA sequence: TGCGCCAGCAGCCCCCGGACTAGCGGGAGTAAGAATGAGCAGTTCTTC. Its protein is CASSPRTSGSKNEQFF.